These T cell receptor beta chains were read from a single sample in a study of beta chain features in type 1 diabetes. Method: immunoSEQ multiplex PCR; TCRdb's copy keeps in-frame clones and lacks some. The data contain some 900,000 clones, roughly 17% of them singletons. The sequencing sample was made of naive CD4+ T cells from blood. Source of these receptors: a woman between 18 and 29 years old in good health. CDR3s include the opening cysteine and the closing phenylalanine or tryptophan. A D gene is named only where the DNA matches it firmly. Rows may omit the clone size; those that give it use once, few, many or a size class.

d_call: -
j_call: TRBJ2-3
clone_size: few
v_call: TRBV6-5
cdr3_nt: TGTGCCAGCAGTTACTCCCGGATCGGCGGAGATACGCAGTATTTT
cdr3_aa: CASSYSRIGGDTQYF

d_call: TRBD1
j_call: TRBJ2-4
clone_size: -
v_call: TRBV5-4
cdr3_nt: TGTGCCAGCAGCCAAGAACAGGGGTCACTATCCAAAAACATTCAGTACTTC
cdr3_aa: CASSQEQGSLSKNIQYF

d_call: -
j_call: TRBJ2-7
clone_size: -
v_call: TRBV4-2
cdr3_nt: TGTGCCAGCAGCCAAGACAGCTCTAGCTCCTACGAGCAGTACTTC
cdr3_aa: CASSQDSSSSYEQYF

d_call: -
j_call: TRBJ2-6
clone_size: few
v_call: TRBV5-6
cdr3_nt: TGTGCCAGCAGCACGAGCTCTGGGGCCAACGTCCTGACTTTC
cdr3_aa: CASSTSSGANVLTF

d_call: TRBD1
j_call: TRBJ2-3
clone_size: -
v_call: TRBV11-2
cdr3_nt: TGTGCCAGCAGCTTACGACAGGGGGAAGGAGATACGCAGTATTTT
cdr3_aa: CASSLRQGEGDTQYF

d_call: -
j_call: TRBJ2-3
clone_size: -
v_call: TRBV7-9
cdr3_nt: TGCGCCAGCAGCCATGACGGTGGAAAACTTCTGGATACGCAGTATTTT
cdr3_aa: CASSHDGGKLLDTQYF

d_call: -
j_call: TRBJ2-2
clone_size: -
v_call: TRBV7-9
cdr3_nt: TGTGCCAGCAGCTTACTCGTTTACACAACGAACACCGGGGAGCTGTTTTTT
cdr3_aa: CASSLLVYTTNTGELFF

d_call: TRBD2
j_call: TRBJ2-7
clone_size: few
v_call: TRBV27
cdr3_nt: TGTGCCAGCAGTCCGACTAGCCCCTACGAGCAGTACTTC
cdr3_aa: CASSPTSPYEQYF

d_call: -
j_call: TRBJ2-1
clone_size: -
v_call: TRBV14
cdr3_nt: TGTGCCAGCAGCCCGGAACTCCACTGGGATGAGCAGTTCTTC
cdr3_aa: CASSPELHWDEQFF

d_call: -
j_call: TRBJ2-4
clone_size: few
v_call: TRBV18
cdr3_nt: TGTGCCAGCTCACCGACAGTAGCCAAAAACATTCAGTACTTC
cdr3_aa: CASSPTVAKNIQYF

d_call: -
j_call: TRBJ2-5
clone_size: few
v_call: TRBV7-8
cdr3_nt: TGTGCCAGCAGCTTAGATCGGGAGACCCAGTACTTC
cdr3_aa: CASSLDRETQYF

d_call: -
j_call: TRBJ2-5
clone_size: few
v_call: TRBV27
cdr3_nt: TGTGCCAGCAGTTTATCGTACCAAGAGACCCAGTACTTC
cdr3_aa: CASSLSYQETQYF

d_call: TRBD1
j_call: TRBJ1-2
clone_size: -
v_call: TRBV5-1
cdr3_nt: TGCGCCAGCAGCAGTTGGACAGGTGGTGTCGCCTATGGCTACACCTTC
cdr3_aa: CASSSWTGGVAYGYTF

d_call: -
j_call: TRBJ2-5
clone_size: -
v_call: TRBV28
cdr3_nt: TGTGCCAGCAGTTCCTCCGACAGACGAGAGACCCAGTACTTC
cdr3_aa: CASSSSDRRETQYF

d_call: -
j_call: TRBJ2-1
clone_size: few
v_call: TRBV19
cdr3_nt: TGTGCCAGTAGTATAGCGGGTCAAATGGGCAAGAGCCACAATGAGCAGTTCTTC
cdr3_aa: CASSIAGQMGKSHNEQFF

d_call: -
j_call: TRBJ2-6
clone_size: few
v_call: TRBV4-2
cdr3_nt: TGTGCCAGCAGCCAAGTCGGCGGGGTCCGGGCTGGGGCCAACGTCCTGACTTTC
cdr3_aa: CASSQVGGVRAGANVLTF

d_call: -
j_call: TRBJ1-1
clone_size: -
v_call: TRBV9
cdr3_nt: TGTGCCAGCAGCGTAGGAGTCAGGGGAACCACTGAAGCTTTCTTT
cdr3_aa: CASSVGVRGTTEAFF

d_call: -
j_call: TRBJ1-4
clone_size: -
v_call: TRBV7-2
cdr3_nt: TGTGCCAGCAGCCGAGGCGGGCAGGGAGGTGAAAAACTGTTTTTT
cdr3_aa: CASSRGGQGGEKLFF

d_call: -
j_call: TRBJ2-3
clone_size: -
v_call: TRBV5-1
cdr3_nt: TGCGCCAGCAGCTTCTCAGGGGTCGTCAGCACAGATACGCAGTATTTT
cdr3_aa: CASSFSGVVSTDTQYF

d_call: -
j_call: TRBJ2-7
clone_size: -
v_call: TRBV11-3
cdr3_nt: TGTGCCAGCAGCTTAGCTGGGACCTACGAGCAGTACTTC
cdr3_aa: CASSLAGTYEQYF

d_call: -
j_call: TRBJ2-7
clone_size: few
v_call: TRBV7-2
cdr3_nt: TGTGCCAGCAGCTTAAAGGGCTACGAGCAGTACTTC
cdr3_aa: CASSLKGYEQYF

d_call: TRBD1
j_call: TRBJ1-4
clone_size: -
v_call: TRBV4-3
cdr3_nt: TGCGCCAGCAGCCAACACCCGGGACAGAAACCTAATGAAAAACTGTTTTTT
cdr3_aa: CASSQHPGQKPNEKLFF

d_call: TRBD2
j_call: TRBJ2-2
clone_size: -
v_call: TRBV7-2
cdr3_nt: TGTGCCAGCAGTGGCCGAAGCGGGGGGACCGGGGAGCTGTTTTTT
cdr3_aa: CASSGRSGGTGELFF

d_call: -
j_call: TRBJ1-2
clone_size: -
v_call: TRBV9
cdr3_nt: TGTGCCAGCACCCCGGGGGGGGTGGCTAACTATGGCTACACCTTC
cdr3_aa: CASTPGGVANYGYTF

d_call: TRBD2
j_call: TRBJ2-1
clone_size: few
v_call: TRBV7-9
cdr3_nt: TGTGCCAGCAGAGGCGGGCTAGCGGGAGGGCTCAATGAGCAGTTCTTC
cdr3_aa: CASRGGLAGGLNEQFF

d_call: TRBD2
j_call: TRBJ2-3
clone_size: few
v_call: TRBV7-3
cdr3_nt: TGTGCCAGCAGCTTAACGCGGGAGGGCCTCACAGATACGCAGTATTTT
cdr3_aa: CASSLTREGLTDTQYF

d_call: TRBD1
j_call: TRBJ1-4
clone_size: few
v_call: TRBV28
cdr3_nt: TGTGCCAGCAGCTTCCACAGGGGTTCGGCTAATGAAAAACTGTTTTTT
cdr3_aa: CASSFHRGSANEKLFF

d_call: -
j_call: TRBJ1-5
clone_size: -
v_call: TRBV7-2
cdr3_nt: TGTGCCAGCAGCCGGGACGGAGGGCCCGGTCAGCCCCAGCATTTT
cdr3_aa: CASSRDGGPGQPQHF

d_call: TRBD1
j_call: TRBJ1-1
clone_size: few
v_call: TRBV12-5
cdr3_nt: TGTGCTAGTGGTTCCGGGACAGCGAACACTGAAGCTTTCTTT
cdr3_aa: CASGSGTANTEAFF

d_call: TRBD2
j_call: TRBJ2-5
clone_size: -
v_call: TRBV7-2
cdr3_nt: TGTGCCAGCACCGTCGGACTAGCCCAAGAGACCCAGTACTTC
cdr3_aa: CASTVGLAQETQYF